Following are 24 T cell receptor beta chains from one sample sequenced in a study of blood T cell repertoires in COVID-19. The repertoire was sequenced with immunoSEQ multiplex PCR; TCRdb's copy has only in-frame clones and lacks some. There are some 150,000 clones in the sample; roughly 76% occur only once, and 7% to 10% lies in the top ten. The material sequenced was peripheral blood. The source is a human donor with acute or convalescent COVID-19. The donor label of this sample is uncertain.

The chain links TRBV19 to TRBJ1-3; no clear D. Deletions cut 3 bases from V and 0 bases from J, with 9 bases between. The CDR3 spans 15 residues. CDR1 is LNHDA and CDR2 is SQIVND in the germline V gene (reference sequence). The CDR3 loop reads CASSISLSSGNTIYF. CDR3 coding DNA: TGTGCCAGTAGTATCTCCCTGAGCTCTGGAAACACCATATATTTT.

The V call is TRBV9, the J call TRBJ2-1; 8 bases line up with TRBD1. The CDR3 has 14 residues. J lost 8 bases, V lost 2 bases, and 6 bases had no gene match. CDR1 and CDR2 (germline): SGDLS, YYNGEE. CDR3 residues: CASSVRPGGDEQFF. The DNA for the CDR3 is TGTGCCAGCAGCGTCCGTCCAGGGGGCGATGAGCAGTTCTTC.

The rearrangement links TRBV6-4 to TRBJ2-2; D ambiguous. CDR1 MRHNA and CDR2 SNTAGT come from the germline V gene. V lost 3 bases to trimming and J lost 5 bases, with 10 bases between them. The CDR3 has 14 residues. The CDR3 DNA is TGTGCCAGCAGTGATACAGACATAACCGGGGAGCTGTTTTTT. It encodes CASSDTDITGELFF.

J is TRBJ1-1 and V is TRBV2; 10 nucleotides line up with TRBD1. The trim removed 3 bases at V and 5 bases at J, leaving 6 bases unmatched. This CDR3 has 15 amino acids. CDR1 and CDR2 (germline): SNHLY, FYNNEI. CDR3 in DNA: TGTGCCAGCAGTGAGCGGAGGACAGGGGGGACTGAAGCTTTCTTT. Translated, it gives CASSERRTGGTEAFF.

The chain recombines TRBV20-1 with TRBJ2-3; D ambiguous. The CDR3 has 11 residues. Trimming removed 5 bases from V and 4 bases from J, with 7 bases in between. The V gene's germline CDR1 is DFQATT and CDR2 SNEGSKA (reference sequence). This CDR3 is CSALTADTQYF. The DNA for the CDR3 is TGCAGTGCTCTGACTGCAGATACGCAGTATTTT.

This clone has more than one count but fewer than ten. The chain carries TRBV12-3 or TRBV12-4 and TRBJ1-4; possible D gene TRBD1, 6 bases. V dropped 5 bases and J dropped 13 bases, with 11 bases sitting between them. This CDR3 is built from 11 residues. The CDR3 DNA follows: TGTGCCAGCAGTCCTGACAGGCGACTGTTTTTT. The encoded protein is CASSPDRRLFF.

The chain uses TRBV2 and TRBJ2-1, with D possibly TRBD1 on 5 matching bases. This CDR3 has 12 residues. Trimming took off 2 bases at V and 10 bases at J, with 9 bases between the two ends. CDR1 and CDR2 (germline): SNHLY, FYNNEI. This CDR3 is CASSEQGWEQFF. The CDR3 region has the DNA TGTGCCAGCAGTGAACAGGGTTGGGAGCAGTTCTTC.

In its sample, this clone was seen a few times. The V gene is TRBV12-3 or TRBV12-4, the J gene TRBJ1-2, with 8 bases lining up with TRBD1. Trimming removed 8 bases from V and 6 bases from J; junction bases left unmatched: 8. The CDR3 totals 13 residues. The CDR3 DNA is TGTGCCAGCTCGCAGGGGGCTTACGATGGCTACACCTTC. The encoded protein is CASSQGAYDGYTF.

This clone has a single count. The gene calls are TRBV7-3 and TRBJ1-1; D gene ambiguous. CDR3 length equals 14 residues. Trimming pared 2 bases from V and 4 bases from J, leaving 11 bases between. Per the germline V gene, CDR1 is SGHTA and CDR2 is FQGTGA. For the CDR3, the DNA is TGTGCCAGCAGCTTAGGGAGTAGTTTCACTGAAGCTTTCTTT. This gives the protein CASSLGSSFTEAFF.

CDR3 residues: CASSQDGPQADGYTF. CDR3 coding DNA: TGTGCCAGCAGCCAAGACGGGCCCCAAGCGGATGGCTACACCTTC. The rearrangement joins TRBV14 to TRBJ1-2; no definite D call. Germline V lookup: CDR1 SGHDN, CDR2 FVKESK. The CDR3 sequence is 15 residues long. V lost 0 bases, J lost 6 bases, and 14 bases lay in between.

This clone was counted only a few times. V is TRBV18 and J is TRBJ1-2; 8 bases are shared with TRBD1. Losses at the gene ends were 3 bases for V and 7 bases for J; bases not matched to a gene: 13. CDR3 size: 16 residues. Germline V lookup: CDR1 KGHSH, CDR2 LQKENI. The CDR3 region has the DNA TGTGCCAGCTCACCGGGCCCCCTGACAGGGGACTCTGGCTACACCTTC. It yields the protein CASSPGPLTGDSGYTF.

This rearrangement joins TRBV30 to TRBJ1-6; TRBD1 might be the D (5 bases). Per germline, CDR1 GTSNPN and CDR2 SVGIG (reference sequence). Trimming took 0 bases from V and 10 from J, leaving 13 bases between them. CDR3 length: 14 amino acids. CDR3: CAWSVVRVNSPLHF. The CDR3 DNA reads as TGTGCCTGGAGTGTCGTCAGGGTAAACTCACCCCTCCACTTT.

The CDR3 reads CTIPTVKNGYTF. The CDR3 DNA sequence: TGCACCATCCCTACGGTGAAGAATGGCTACACCTTC. This sequence joins TRBV29-1 and TRBJ1-2; D not resolved. The CDR3 extends over 12 amino acids. Germline loops: CDR1 SQVTM, CDR2 ANQGSEA.

This chain links TRBV19 with TRBJ1-2; D might be TRBD1 (5 bases). V gave up 6 bases and J gave up 4 bases, with 15 bases separating them. Germline V gene data show CDR1 as LNHDA and CDR2 as SQIVND (reference sequence). The CDR3 extends over 14 amino acids. The CDR3 nucleotides read TGTGCCAGTAGCAACGGGGGACGGGTCTATGGCTACACCTTC. It translates to CASSNGGRVYGYTF.

This rearrangement joins TRBV27 to TRBJ2-6; no clear D. CDR3 length: 14 amino acids. Germline V gene lookup returns CDR1 MNHEY and CDR2 SMNVEV (reference sequence). V dropped 4 bases and J dropped 0 bases, with 4 bases sitting between them. The CDR3 loop is CASSSFSGANVLTF. The DNA of the CDR3 is TGTGCCAGCAGTTCCTTCTCTGGGGCCAACGTCCTGACTTTC.

This clone was counted many times. J is TRBJ2-5 and V is TRBV3-1 (or the pseudogene TRBV3-2), with TRBD1 as a possible D gene (5 bases). The V end was cut by 0 bases, the J end by 1 base, with 6 bases between. The CDR3 sequence is 14 residues long. CDR1 and CDR2 (germline): LGHDT, YNNKEL (reference sequence). CDR3 region: CASSQEGPQETQYF. CDR3 DNA: TGTGCCAGCAGCCAAGAGGGGCCCCAAGAGACCCAGTACTTC.

The chain uses TRBV5-1 and TRBJ1-1; maybe TRBD1 (5 bases). Trimming removed 4 bases from V and 3 bases from J, with 16 bases in between. CDR3 size: 15 residues. CDR1 SGHRS and CDR2 YFSETQ come from the germline V gene. This CDR3 reads CASSHWGGMDTEAFF. The CDR3 DNA reads as TGCGCCAGCAGCCATTGGGGGGGAATGGACACTGAAGCTTTCTTT.

As DNA, the CDR3 is TGTGCCAGCAAGCTGGACAGGGGAAAAGATACGCAGTATTTT. This encodes CASKLDRGKDTQYF. The V gene is TRBV2, the J gene TRBJ2-3; TRBD1 agrees at 9 bases. CDR1 is SNHLY and CDR2 is FYNNEI in the germline V gene. The CDR3 is 14 residues long. Trimming removed 7 bases from V and 5 bases from J; junction bases left unmatched: 7.

The rearrangement links TRBV9 to TRBJ1-1; D might be TRBD1 (5 bases). CDR1 SGDLS and CDR2 YYNGEE come from the germline V gene. With 3 bases removed from V and 0 bases from J, the gap between germline ends came to 9 bases. The CDR3 contains 14 residues. This CDR3 reads CASSATVMNTEAFF. The CDR3 DNA reads as TGTGCCAGCAGCGCGACAGTAATGAACACTGAAGCTTTCTTT.

As for this clone: An end of the junction differs from the germline gene, which may be a read error. This chain links TRBV19 with TRBJ1-2; D may be TRBD1 (6 bases). Germline lookup yields CDR1 LNHDA and CDR2 SQIVND (reference sequence). The CDR3 contains 16 residues. As DNA, the CDR3 is TGTGCCAGTAGTCCCCGGGACACCCTGAGCTACTACGGCTACACCTTC. Its translation: CASSPRDTLSYYGYTF.

The chain employs TRBV9 and TRBJ1-4; 8 bases agree with TRBD1. Looked up from germline, CDR1 is SGDLS and CDR2 is YYNGEE. V gave up 6 bases and J gave up 9 bases; unmatched junction bases: 13. This CDR3 is 15 amino acids long. The CDR3 sequence: CASTRQGKQMKKLFF. As DNA, the CDR3 is TGTGCCAGCACGAGACAGGGGAAACAAATGAAAAAACTGTTTTTT.

This chain connects TRBV19 to TRBJ2-2; D possibly corresponds to TRBD2 (6 bases). CDR1 is LNHDA, CDR2 SQIVND, per germline (reference sequence). Trimming pared 7 bases from V and 5 bases from J, leaving 20 bases between. CDR3 size: 16 residues. This CDR3 reads CASTRGDPRNTGELFF. The CDR3 region has the DNA TGTGCCAGTACACGCGGGGACCCCCGAAATACCGGGGAGCTGTTTTTT.

This chain joins TRBV9 and TRBJ1-2; D perhaps matches TRBD1 (5 bases). This CDR3 spans 15 amino acids. Trimming pared 2 bases from V and 4 bases from J, leaving 15 bases between. Germline V gene sequence: CDR1 SGDLS, CDR2 YYNGEE. The CDR3 here is CASSVGSTATYGYTF. For the CDR3, the DNA is TGTGCCAGCAGCGTGGGTTCGACAGCGACCTATGGCTACACCTTC.

This clone appeared once. The rearrangement uses TRBV5-4 and TRBJ2-7, with 8 positions matching TRBD1. The CDR3 sequence is 15 residues long. Trimming at V came to 3 bases and at J to 3 bases, leaving 8 bases not matched to a gene. In germline, CDR1 is SGHNT, CDR2 YYREEE (reference sequence). CDR3 sequence: CASSWYGQGVYEQYF. The DNA for the CDR3 is TGTGCCAGCAGCTGGTACGGACAGGGTGTCTACGAGCAGTACTTC.